Below are 17 T cell receptor beta chains sequenced from a single sample in a study of CD8+ T cells in alopecia areata. Sequencing templates came from extracted RNA that was reverse transcribed into cDNA. Generated by immunoSEQ multiplex PCR, the TCRdb table keeps only in-frame clones and is missing some. The sample shows about 110,000 clones, 59% of them seen only once. The specimen sequenced was CD8+ T cells sorted from blood. The receptor source for this set is a human donor in good health.

This clone was counted between two and nine times. The rearrangement uses TRBV9 and TRBJ2-3; no clear D gene. The CDR3 is 12 residues long. Per the germline V gene, CDR1 is SGDLS and CDR2 is YYNGEE. The V end lost 3 bases, the J end lost 8 bases, and 10 bases lay between the germline ends. The CDR3 loop reads CASSGMIATQYF. CDR3 nucleotide sequence: TGTGCCAGCAGCGGCATGATAGCTACGCAGTATTTT.

In its sample, this clone was seen a few times. The CDR3 nucleotides read TGTGCCAGCAGTGTAGGAGACAGGGAGCAGTTCTTC. Its translation: CASSVGDREQFF. The chain carries TRBV2 and TRBJ2-1; maybe TRBD1 (6 bases). This CDR3 has 12 amino acids. Per germline, CDR1 SNHLY and CDR2 FYNNEI. The V and J ends lost 4 bases and 10 bases respectively, with 11 bases between them.

The rearrangement links TRBV29-1 to TRBJ2-3; TRBD2 matches 11 bases. The germline gives CDR1 SQVTM, CDR2 ANQGSEA. The CDR3 loop spans 17 amino acids. Trimming took 0 bases from V and 5 from J; bases not matched to a gene: 10. The CDR3 sequence: CSVEDLFSGGAGDTQYF. The CDR3 bases are TGCAGCGTTGAAGATCTATTTAGCGGGGGGGCGGGAGATACGCAGTATTTT.

The rearrangement links TRBV6-4 to TRBJ2-5; 9 bases line up with TRBD2. This CDR3 region has 15 residues. Unmatched junction bases numbered 5, after V lost 4 bases and J lost 2 bases. The germline gives CDR1 MRHNA, CDR2 SNTAGT. This chain's CDR3 is CASSVVAGEQETQYF. The CDR3 nucleotides are TGTGCCAGCAGTGTGGTAGCGGGGGAACAAGAGACCCAGTACTTC.

The rearrangement links TRBV30 to TRBJ2-7; 9 bases align to TRBD2. This CDR3 spans 14 amino acids. V trimming: 4 bases; J trimming: 4 bases; junction bases outside the gene matches: 8. In germline, CDR1 is GTSNPN, CDR2 SVGIG (reference sequence). The CDR3 here is CAWIAGTSHYEQYF. The CDR3 nucleotides are TGTGCCTGGATCGCTGGGACTAGCCATTACGAGCAGTACTTC.

The chain carries TRBV25-1 and TRBJ2-5; D is possibly TRBD2 (6 bases). Germline assignment: CDR1 MGHDK and CDR2 SYGVNS. V gave up 4 bases and J gave up 7 bases, with 16 bases separating them. This CDR3 comprises 14 residues. DNA for the CDR3: TGTGCCAGCAGTGTTGCCCCGGGACTTGCGACCCAGTACTTC. Translating gives CASSVAPGLATQYF.

This chain joins TRBV9 and TRBJ1-4, with no clear D. Trimming pared 0 bases from V and 8 bases from J, leaving 11 bases between. This CDR3 region has 14 residues. In germline, CDR1 is SGDLS, CDR2 YYNGEE. CDR3 residues: CASSVVSWCEKLFF. In DNA, the CDR3 is TGTGCCAGCAGCGTAGTTTCGTGGTGCGAAAAACTGTTTTTT. The full variable domain, in which reference TRBV9 and TRBJ1-4 provide the parts outside the CDR3, is DSGVTQTPKHLITATGQRVTLRCSPRSGDLSVYWYQQSLDQGLQFLIQYYNGEERAKGNILERFSAQQFPDLHSELNLSSLELGDSALYFCASSVVSWCEKLFFGSGTQLSVL.

This rearrangement joins TRBV19 to TRBJ1-5; no firm D call. This CDR3 comprises 12 residues. Trimming left V 8 bases short and J 3 bases short, with 8 bases between. The germline V gene has CDR1 LNHDA and CDR2 SQIVND (reference sequence). CDR3 nucleotide sequence: TGTGCCAGTTCAATCCCCAATCAGCCCCAGCATTTT. Translation gives CASSIPNQPQHF.

The chain recombines TRBV29-1 with TRBJ2-2; a possible D gene is TRBD2 (5 bases). Trimming took 7 bases from V and 1 from J, leaving 7 bases between them. Per germline, CDR1 SQVTM and CDR2 ANQGSEA. The length of the CDR3 is 12 residues. The CDR3 nucleotides are TGCAGCGGGACTCTGAACACCGGGGAGCTGTTTTTT. It codes for CSGTLNTGELFF.

This rearrangement joins TRBV9 to TRBJ2-3; D is perhaps TRBD2 (5 bases). There are 15 residues in the CDR3. Germline CDR1 and CDR2: SGDLS and YYNGEE. With 2 bases removed from V and 0 bases from J, the gap between germline ends came to 10 bases. This CDR3 is CASSVTGTSTDTQYF. The CDR3 DNA reads TGTGCCAGCAGCGTTACGGGAACTAGCACAGATACGCAGTATTTT.

The chain employs TRBV7-9 and TRBJ2-1; TRBD2 aligns across 12 bases. The CDR3 extends over 17 amino acids. Germline V lookup: CDR1 SEHNR, CDR2 FQNEAQ (reference sequence). Trimming removed 5 bases from V and 7 bases from J; junction bases left unmatched: 12. In DNA, the CDR3 is TGTGCCAGCAGCCGCTTAGAACTAGCGGGGGGAAGAAATGAGCAGTTCTTC. Protein sequence: CASSRLELAGGRNEQFF.

This clone appeared a few times. The chain recombines TRBV7-6 with TRBJ2-5; a weak D match, TRBD1 (6 bases). CDR1 is SGHVS, CDR2 FNYEAQ, per germline. V gave up 5 bases and J gave up 2 bases, with 18 bases separating them. The CDR3 sequence is 16 residues long. CDR3 sequence reads: CASSPRTADQQETQYF. CDR3 in DNA: TGTGCCAGCAGCCCGCGGACAGCCGACCAACAAGAGACCCAGTACTTC.

The chain carries TRBV29-1 and TRBJ2-1, with 10 bases lining up with TRBD1. Trimming took 3 bases from V and 8 from J; bases not matched to a gene: 10. Germline assignment: CDR1 SQVTM and CDR2 ANQGSEA. The length of the CDR3 is 15 residues. This chain's CDR3 is CSVDIPDRGYYEQFF. The CDR3 nucleotides are TGCAGCGTTGATATCCCGGACAGGGGGTATTATGAGCAGTTCTTC.

The chain couples TRBV6-5 to TRBJ1-1; possibly TRBD1 for D (5 bases). Trimming stripped 0 bases from V and 0 bases from J, with 11 bases between. Germline CDR1 reads MNHEY; CDR2 reads SVGAGI. The CDR3 contains 16 residues. The CDR3 DNA reads as TGTGCCAGCAGTTACTCAGGGGCAGGAGTGAACACTGAAGCTTTCTTT. Encoded protein: CASSYSGAGVNTEAFF.

This chain joins TRBV13 and TRBJ2-1, with D uncertain. Looked up from germline, CDR1 is PRHDT and CDR2 is FYEKMQ (reference sequence). The CDR3 spans 11 residues. The V end lost 2 bases, the J end lost 9 bases, and 5 bases lay between the germline ends. This CDR3 reads CASSLRVEQFF. CDR3 nucleotides: TGTGCCAGCAGCTTACGGGTTGAGCAGTTCTTC.

The rearrangement uses TRBV13 and TRBJ2-7, with TRBD1 identical over 11 bases. V dropped 5 bases and J dropped 5; count of bases not matched to a gene: 5. The CDR3 sequence is 14 residues long. Germline CDR1 reads PRHDT; CDR2 reads FYEKMQ (reference sequence). CDR3: CASSPGQGAHEQYF. DNA for the CDR3: TGTGCCAGCAGCCCAGGACAGGGGGCCCACGAGCAGTACTTC.

The chain links TRBV7-2 to TRBJ2-3; D uncertain. This CDR3 has 15 residues. The V end lost 5 bases, the J end lost 4 bases, and 16 bases lay between the germline ends. Germline lookup yields CDR1 SGHTA and CDR2 FQGNSA. The CDR3 region is CASSPFRGWADTQYF. The DNA for the CDR3 is TGTGCCAGCAGCCCATTTCGAGGTTGGGCAGATACGCAGTATTTT.